The clone carrying this T cell receptor (beta chain) has a count of ten or more. The target antigen is unknown. CDR3 length equals 13 residues. Germline V gene lookup returns CDR1 MNHEY and CDR2 SVGEGT. Trimming took 0 bases from V and 5 from J, leaving 8 bases between them. The data were taken from a study of T cells in Graves' hyperthyroidism and ophthalmopathy. Study findings and constraints: Among clonotypes expanded in thyroid above 0.001, most were also found in blood.

Amplification yielded TCR beta CDR3 regions, with RNA transcripts as the source. HTBI primers drove first-round RT-PCR of the TCR CDR3. TCRdb processed the multiplex PCR reads anew with MiXCR; each CDR3 protein has one entry. Of hundreds of thousands of distinct CDR3 sequences listed, roughly 13% are singletons. Fresh peripheral blood, under 13 ml, yielded the PBMCs. The sequence was collected from a woman younger than 45 with Graves' hyperthyroidism that later progressed to Graves' ophthalmopathy. Sequencing used blood. V gene TRBV6-2 or TRBV6-3 combines with J gene TRBJ2-7; D remains unclear. DNA of the CDR3: TGTGCCAGCAGTTACTCCCCCATCCACGAGCAGTACTTC. This encodes CASSYSPIHEQYF.